This entry describes one T cell receptor beta chain. The record originates from a study of blood T cell repertoires in COVID-19. Study-level information: Researchers got acute and convalescent COVID-19 samples from the United States, Italy and Spain. PBMCs, B-cell-depleted T cells, or T cells were the source of the cDNA or gDNA that made up the material.

The ends were cut back, 0 bases at V and 8 bases at J, with 7 bases in the middle. The CDR3 totals 11 residues. Germline lookup yields CDR1 SQVTM and CDR2 ANQGSEA. Sequencing was performed with immunoSEQ multiplex PCR; in TCRdb, only in-frame clones are kept and a portion is missing. The sample lists 190,000 or so clones, around 88% occurring once. This receptor was obtained from a woman in her thirties with acute or convalescent COVID-19. The sequenced material came from peripheral blood. V gene TRBV29-1 combines with J gene TRBJ1-1; the D is unclear. CDR3 DNA: TGCAGCGTTGAAGAATGGAGAGAAGCTTTCTTT. Protein: CSVEEWREAFF. Based on the CDR3 plus reference TRBV29-1 and TRBJ1-1, the full variable domain is SAVISQKPSRDICQRGTSLTIQCQVDSQVTMMFWYRQQPGQSLTLIATANQGSEATYESGFVIDKFPISRPNLTFSTLTVSNMSPEDSSIYLCSVEEWREAFFGQGTRLTVV.